The 5 T cell receptor beta chains given below trace back to one sample, sequenced in a study of blood T cell repertoires in COVID-19 (dated by TCRdb to 2018 to 2020). Library preparation used the immunoSEQ multiplex PCR assay. Imported from immuneACCESS, the table was reduced by TCRdb to in-frame sequences with V and J called. These copies leave out some clones; in studies compared against another copy, an unresolved V gene accounts for under half, and the cause of the remainder is not known. Across this sample there are hundreds of thousands of clones, with around 89% seen only once. Around 1% of the sample goes to the ten largest clones. The specimen sequenced was PBMCs or T cells enriched from blood (not recorded which). These receptors were taken from a man between 18 and 35 years old who had recovered from COVID-19.

There are a few counts of this clone. The chain uses TRBV4-1 and TRBJ1-1; the D is unclear. CDR3 length equals 20 residues. V dropped 0 bases and J dropped 5 bases, with 28 bases sitting between them. Germline CDR1 MGHRA, CDR2 YSYEKL. The CDR3 loop is CASSQEGTFRRSSRSTEAFF. The DNA of the CDR3 is TGCGCCAGCAGCCAAGAAGGAACTTTTAGGCGTAGCAGTAGGTCTACTGAAGCTTTCTTT.

The chain recombines TRBV25-1 with TRBJ1-6; D remains ambiguous. Germline lookup yields CDR1 MGHDK and CDR2 SYGVNS. The V end was cut by 5 bases, the J end by 16 bases, with 12 bases between. This CDR3 comprises 11 residues. CDR3 DNA: TGTGCCAGCAGTATCGGGATATTACTCCACTTT. This translates into CASSIGILLHF.

The chain recombines TRBV18 with TRBJ2-5; D is uncertain. The germline CDR1 and CDR2 sequences are KGHSH and LQKENI. The length of the CDR3 is 12 residues. V was shortened by 3 bases and J by 2 bases, with 4 bases between the two germline ends. The chain's CDR3 is CASSPLQETQYF. DNA of the CDR3: TGTGCCAGCTCACCTCTTCAAGAGACCCAGTACTTC.

The CDR3 reads CASSIDLFIGATEAFF. Here the CDR3 DNA reads TGTGCCAGTAGTATAGATTTGTTTATAGGGGCCACTGAAGCTTTCTTT. This sequence joins TRBV19 and TRBJ1-1; D is possibly TRBD1 (5 bases). Trimming left V 0 bases short and J 4 bases short, with 15 bases between. The CDR3 is 16 amino acids. Germline loops: CDR1 LNHDA, CDR2 SQIVND (reference sequence).

V is TRBV5-8 and J is TRBJ1-4; 8 bases fit TRBD1. The CDR3 runs to 17 residues. The V segment lost 1 base and the J segment 10 bases; nucleotides outside the gene matches: 15. Germline V gene sequence: CDR1 SGHTS, CDR2 YDEGEE. The CDR3 sequence: CASSLRTGIGGPGKLFF. The CDR3 DNA sequence: TGTGCCAGCAGCTTGCGGACAGGGATTGGGGGTCCTGGAAAACTGTTTTTT.